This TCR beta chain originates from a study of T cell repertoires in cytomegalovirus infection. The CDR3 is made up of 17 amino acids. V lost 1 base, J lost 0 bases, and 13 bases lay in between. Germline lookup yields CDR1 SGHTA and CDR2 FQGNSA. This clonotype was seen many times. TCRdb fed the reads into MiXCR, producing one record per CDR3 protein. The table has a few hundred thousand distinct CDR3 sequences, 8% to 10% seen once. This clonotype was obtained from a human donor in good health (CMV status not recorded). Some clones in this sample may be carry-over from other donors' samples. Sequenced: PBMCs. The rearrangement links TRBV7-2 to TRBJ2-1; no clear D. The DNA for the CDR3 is TGTGCCAGCAGCTTAGTCACGACCCCGGGCTCCTACAATGAGCAGTTCTTC. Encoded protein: CASSLVTTPGSYNEQFF.